These T cell receptor beta chains were read from a single sample in a study of T cell responses to AZD1222 COVID-19 vaccine. Generated by immunoSEQ multiplex PCR, the TCRdb table keeps only in-frame clones and is missing some. The data hold about 120,000 clones, with 75% to 90% observed a single time. The sequencing used peripheral blood, collected on day 0 of AZD1222 vaccination. The receptors shown here come from an adult in good health. The CDR3 runs from the conserved cysteine through the conserved F or W. D genes are given only for firm matches. Size is omitted from some rows. Given values are once, few, many or a class for expanded clones.

v_call: TRBV7-9; j_call: TRBJ2-1; d_call: TRBD1; clone_size: once; cdr3_nt: TGTGCCAGCAGCCTAGGGACAGGGGTTGAGCAGTTCTTC; cdr3_aa: CASSLGTGVEQFF
v_call: TRBV28; j_call: TRBJ2-7; d_call: .; clone_size: .; cdr3_nt: TGTGCCAGCAGTTTAGTGGGGGTCGAGCAGTACTTC; cdr3_aa: CASSLVGVEQYF
v_call: TRBV15; j_call: TRBJ1-2; d_call: .; clone_size: .; cdr3_nt: TGTGCCACCAGCAGAGTTAGACGGAACTATGGCTACACCTTC; cdr3_aa: CATSRVRRNYGYTF
v_call: TRBV7-3; j_call: TRBJ1-6; d_call: TRBD1; clone_size: .; cdr3_nt: TGTGCCAGCAGCCCGACAGGGAACAATTCACCCCTCCACTTT; cdr3_aa: CASSPTGNNSPLHF
v_call: TRBV6-5; j_call: TRBJ2-5; d_call: .; clone_size: .; cdr3_nt: TGTGCCAGCAGACCAGGGTTATGGGAGACCCAGTACTTC; cdr3_aa: CASRPGLWETQYF
v_call: TRBV5-1; j_call: TRBJ1-1; d_call: .; clone_size: .; cdr3_nt: TGCGCCAGCAGCTTAAATAGCCGTATGAACACTGAAGCTTTCTTT; cdr3_aa: CASSLNSRMNTEAFF
v_call: TRBV4-3; j_call: TRBJ2-5; d_call: .; clone_size: .; cdr3_nt: TGCGCCAGCAGCCAAGGGGCCGGGCCGTACGAGACCCAGTACTTC; cdr3_aa: CASSQGAGPYETQYF
v_call: TRBV29-1; j_call: TRBJ2-1; d_call: .; clone_size: .; cdr3_nt: TGCAGCACCGGAAGGCAGGGGCCCTACAATGAGCAGTTCTTC; cdr3_aa: CSTGRQGPYNEQFF
v_call: TRBV27; j_call: TRBJ1-4; d_call: .; clone_size: .; cdr3_nt: TGTGCCAGCAGTTTAACCCGCCTGGGGCTATCTAATGAAAAACTGTTTTTT; cdr3_aa: CASSLTRLGLSNEKLFF
v_call: TRBV14; j_call: TRBJ1-4; d_call: TRBD1; clone_size: once; cdr3_nt: TGTGCCAGCAGCCCGACAGGGAGGGGAGGACTGTTTTTT; cdr3_aa: CASSPTGRGGLFF
v_call: TRBV11-2; j_call: TRBJ2-2; d_call: TRBD1; clone_size: .; cdr3_nt: TGTGCCAGCAGCCCGCTGACAGGGGGCGACACGAACACCGGGGAGCTGTTTTTT; cdr3_aa: CASSPLTGGDTNTGELFF
v_call: TRBV27; j_call: TRBJ1-2; d_call: .; clone_size: .; cdr3_nt: TGTGCCAGCAGTTTAAGGGCAGGGCGGCTTGGCTACACCTTC; cdr3_aa: CASSLRAGRLGYTF
v_call: TRBV9; j_call: TRBJ1-2; d_call: TRBD1; clone_size: .; cdr3_nt: TGTGCCAGCAGCGCATCGACAGGGGCCCCCTATGGCTACACCTTC; cdr3_aa: CASSASTGAPYGYTF
v_call: TRBV4-1; j_call: TRBJ1-1; d_call: TRBD1; clone_size: .; cdr3_nt: TGCGCCAGCAGCCAAGCAACAGGGGGGAACACTGAAGCTTTCTTT; cdr3_aa: CASSQATGGNTEAFF
v_call: TRBV2; j_call: TRBJ1-5; d_call: TRBD1; clone_size: .; cdr3_nt: TGTGCCAGCACCGGGACAGGGCCCAATCAGCCCCAGCATTTT; cdr3_aa: CASTGTGPNQPQHF
v_call: TRBV9; j_call: TRBJ2-3; d_call: .; clone_size: once; cdr3_nt: TGTGCCAGCAGCGTAGCCCCCTCGGTTGATACGCAGTATTTT; cdr3_aa: CASSVAPSVDTQYF